One and the same sample provided the 10 T cell receptor beta chains below, sequenced in a study of blood T cells in healthy people across ages. Then a second PCR, running about 6 to 11 cycles, was carried out with a sample-barcoded 5' primer and a J-beta primer mix. TCRdb itself ran the 5' RACE reads through MiXCR, one entry per CDR3 protein. Of roughly 1 million distinct CDR3 sequences in the sample, 25% were seen once. The same sample was also studied in work on T cells of mothers and their children.

The specimen was blood. The receptors shown here come from a girl aged 2 to 10 in good health.

In its sample, this clonotype was seen a few times. This rearrangement joins TRBV28 to TRBJ2-2; D not certain. The V and J ends lost 5 bases and 1 base respectively, with 8 bases between them. The CDR3 is made up of 14 amino acids. In germline, CDR1 is MDHEN, CDR2 SYDVKM. In DNA, the CDR3 is TGTGCCAGCAGTCCGACTCTGAACACCGGGGAGCTGTTTTTT. Its translation: CASSPTLNTGELFF.

The chain carries TRBV29-1 and TRBJ1-2; perhaps TRBD1 as D (6 bases). The V end lost 4 bases, the J end lost 4 bases, and 13 bases lay between the germline ends. Germline V gene lookup returns CDR1 SQVTM and CDR2 ANQGSEA. The CDR3 extends over 13 amino acids. This CDR3 is CSVARRQAYGYTF. CDR3 bases: TGCAGCGTTGCCCGACGACAGGCCTATGGCTACACCTTC.

The rearrangement links TRBV12-3 or TRBV12-4 to TRBJ2-7, with 10 bases matching TRBD2. The tail of the sequence fits TRBJ2-5 better, so the J call may be wrong. The CDR3 runs to 14 residues. The CDR3 region is CASIPSGSFETQYF. CDR3 DNA: TGTGCCAGCATTCCTAGCGGGAGCTTTGAGACCCAGTACTTC.

The chain couples TRBV12-3 or TRBV12-4 to TRBJ2-5, with TRBD2 matching over 10 bases. The length of the CDR3 is 14 residues. Germline trimming cut 6 bases from V and 3 bases from J; bases unmatched to any gene: 4. The CDR3 is CASRPAGGEETQYF. In nucleotides, the CDR3 is TGTGCCAGCAGGCCAGCGGGGGGGGAAGAGACCCAGTACTTC.

A word on this clonotype: This may arise from a read error, as a much more abundant clone is one base away. This chain connects TRBV28 to TRBJ2-1; no clear D. The V end lost 6 bases, the J end lost 7 bases, and 10 bases lay between the germline ends. CDR3 length: 12 amino acids. From germline, CDR1 is MDHEN and CDR2 SYDVKM. The CDR3 region is CASSPGWNEQFF. CDR3 coding DNA: TGTGCCAGCAGCCCCGGGTGGAATGAGCAGTTCTTC.

This clonotype was seen more than once but under ten times. The rearrangement links TRBV7-3 to TRBJ2-3; 7 bases are a match to TRBD2. The CDR3 extends over 16 amino acids. Germline V gives CDR1 SGHTA, CDR2 FQGTGA. V lost 5 bases to trimming and J lost 2 bases; unmatched junction nucleotides: 10. The CDR3 DNA reads TGTGCCAGCAGCGCCTCCGCCGGGAGGACCACAGATACGCAGTATTTT. Translation: CASSASAGRTTDTQYF.

This clonotype has only a few counts. The chain employs TRBV28 and TRBJ1-4; 7 bases match TRBD1. V shed 6 bases, J shed 0 bases, and the junction held 10 bases outside the gene matches. The germline gives CDR1 MDHEN, CDR2 SYDVKM. CDR3 length: 17 residues. CDR3: CASRTGTELTTNEKLFF. The CDR3 nucleotides are TGTGCCAGCAGAACCGGGACAGAGCTCACAACTAATGAAAAACTGTTTTTT.

This clonotype was detected ten times or more. J is TRBJ2-7 and V is TRBV4-1; D tentatively reads TRBD1 or TRBD2 (5 bases each). Trimming left V 4 bases short and J 0 bases short, with 10 bases between. The CDR3 is 14 residues long. Germline assignment: CDR1 MGHRA and CDR2 YSYEKL. The CDR3 is CASSPRDGSYEQYF. In DNA, the CDR3 is TGCGCCAGCAGCCCTCGGGACGGCTCCTACGAGCAGTACTTC.

This rearrangement joins TRBV7-9 to TRBJ2-2, with D unresolved. With 5 bases removed from V and 7 bases from J, the gap between germline ends came to 14 bases. From germline, CDR1 is SEHNR and CDR2 FQNEAQ (reference sequence). The CDR3 consists of 14 residues. The CDR3 DNA is TGTGCCAGCAGCCTCGCGAGGTCCAACGGGGAGCTGTTTTTT. Translating it yields CASSLARSNGELFF.

This chain joins TRBV7-9 and TRBJ2-1; 12 bases fit TRBD2. Germline-derived CDR1 and CDR2 are SEHNR and FQNEAQ (reference sequence). The CDR3 loop spans 16 amino acids. The trim removed 1 base at V and 7 bases at J, leaving 5 bases unmatched. The CDR3 spells CASSLESLAGGNEQFF. CDR3 nucleotide sequence: TGTGCCAGCAGCTTAGAGTCACTAGCGGGAGGTAATGAGCAGTTCTTC. The entire variable domain, with the rest obtained from reference TRBV7-9 and TRBJ2-1, is as follows: DTGVSQNPRHKITKRGQNVTFRCDPISEHNRLYWYRQTLGQGPEFLTYFQNEAQLEKSRLLSDRFSAERPKGSFSTLEIQRTEQGDSAMYLCASSLESLAGGNEQFFGPGTRLTVL.